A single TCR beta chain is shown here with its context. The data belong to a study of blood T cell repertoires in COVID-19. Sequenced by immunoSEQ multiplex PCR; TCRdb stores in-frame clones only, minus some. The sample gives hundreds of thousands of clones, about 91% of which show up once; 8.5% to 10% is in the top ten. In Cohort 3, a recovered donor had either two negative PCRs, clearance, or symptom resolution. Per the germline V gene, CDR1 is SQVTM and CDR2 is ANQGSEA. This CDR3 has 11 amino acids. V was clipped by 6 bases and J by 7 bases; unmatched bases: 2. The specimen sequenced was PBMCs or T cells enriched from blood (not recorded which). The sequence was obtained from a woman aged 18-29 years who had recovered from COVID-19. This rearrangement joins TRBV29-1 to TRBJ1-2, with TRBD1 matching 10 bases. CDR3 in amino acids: CSVRTGGGYTF. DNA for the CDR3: TGCAGCGTCCGGACAGGGGGTGGCTACACCTTC. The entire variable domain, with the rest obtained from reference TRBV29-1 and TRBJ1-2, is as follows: SAVISQKPSRDICQRGTSLTIQCQVDSQVTMMFWYRQQPGQSLTLIATANQGSEATYESGFVIDKFPISRPNLTFSTLTVSNMSPEDSSIYLCSVRTGGGYTFGSGTRLTVV.